Sequencing of this T cell receptor beta chain was carried out in a study of T cell repertoires in ileal Crohn's disease. Only in-frame clones appear in the TCRdb table, and some are missing; sequencing was by immunoSEQ multiplex PCR. The table includes more than 4,500 clones, around 80% detected once. The clonotype originates from an adult with Crohn's disease. The sample taken for sequencing was ileal tissue.

As DNA, the CDR3 is TGCGCCAGCAGCTCGGGTGGGTGGTATGAGCAGTTCTTC. Protein: CASSSGGWYEQFF. This chain connects TRBV5-1 to TRBJ2-1; D gene ambiguous. Germline V gene data show CDR1 as SGHRS and CDR2 as YFSETQ. V shed 3 bases and J shed 8 bases, with 12 bases lying between them. The CDR3 length is 13 residues.